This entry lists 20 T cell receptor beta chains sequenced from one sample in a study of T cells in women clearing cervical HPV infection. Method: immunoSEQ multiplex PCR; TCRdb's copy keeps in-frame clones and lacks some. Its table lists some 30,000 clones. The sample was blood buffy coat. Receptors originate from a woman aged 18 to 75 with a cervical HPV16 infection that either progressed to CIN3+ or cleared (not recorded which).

Incomplete CDR3 DNA: TGTGCCAGCAGCTTAAGCCCCCCCCTAGCGGCTATATACAATGAC. Its protein is CASSLSPPLAAIYND. The whole CDR3 region reads CASSLSPPLAAIYNDYTF. The chain couples TRBV7-3 to TRBJ1-2; D uncertain. The CDR3 is cut off 3 residues early in the read; its end comes from the germline J gene. CDR1 is SGHTA and CDR2 is FQGTGA in the germline V gene. The CDR3 is 18 residues long.

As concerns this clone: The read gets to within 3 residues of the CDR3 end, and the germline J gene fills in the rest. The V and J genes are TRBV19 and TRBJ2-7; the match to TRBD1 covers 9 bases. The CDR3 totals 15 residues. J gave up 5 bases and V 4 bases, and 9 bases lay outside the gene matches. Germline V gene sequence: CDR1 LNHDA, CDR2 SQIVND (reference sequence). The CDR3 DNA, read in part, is TGTGCCAGTAGTAGCCGGACAGGGGCCACCAACGAG. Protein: CASSSRTGATNE. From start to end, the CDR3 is CASSSRTGATNEQYF.

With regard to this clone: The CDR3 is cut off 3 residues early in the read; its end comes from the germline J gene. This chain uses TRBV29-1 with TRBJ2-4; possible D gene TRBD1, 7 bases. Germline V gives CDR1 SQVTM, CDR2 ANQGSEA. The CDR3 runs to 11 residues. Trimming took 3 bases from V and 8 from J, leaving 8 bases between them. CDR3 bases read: TGCAGCGTTGACAGGGGGGACATT. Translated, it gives CSVDRGDI. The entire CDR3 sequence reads CSVDRGDIQYF.

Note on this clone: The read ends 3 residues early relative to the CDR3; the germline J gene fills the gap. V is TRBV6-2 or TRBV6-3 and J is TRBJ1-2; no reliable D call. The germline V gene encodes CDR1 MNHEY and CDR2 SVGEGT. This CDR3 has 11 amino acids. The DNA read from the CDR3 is TGTGCCAGCAGCCAAGGACGGACT. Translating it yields CASSQGRT. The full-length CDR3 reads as CASSQGRTYTF.

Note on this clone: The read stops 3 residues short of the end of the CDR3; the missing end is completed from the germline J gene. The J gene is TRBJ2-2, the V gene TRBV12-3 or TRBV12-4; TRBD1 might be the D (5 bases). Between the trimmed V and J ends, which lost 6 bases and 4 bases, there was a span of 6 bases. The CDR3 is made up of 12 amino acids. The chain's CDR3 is CASRDSTGELFF. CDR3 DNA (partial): TGTGCCAGCAGAGACAGCACCGGGGAG.

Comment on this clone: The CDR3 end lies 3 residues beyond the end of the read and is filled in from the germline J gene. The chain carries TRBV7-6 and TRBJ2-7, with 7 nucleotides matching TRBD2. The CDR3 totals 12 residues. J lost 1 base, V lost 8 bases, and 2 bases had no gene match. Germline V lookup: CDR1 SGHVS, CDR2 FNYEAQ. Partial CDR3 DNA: TGTGCCAGCGTTAGCGGGTCCTACGAG. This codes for CASVSGSYE. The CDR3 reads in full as CASVSGSYEQYF.

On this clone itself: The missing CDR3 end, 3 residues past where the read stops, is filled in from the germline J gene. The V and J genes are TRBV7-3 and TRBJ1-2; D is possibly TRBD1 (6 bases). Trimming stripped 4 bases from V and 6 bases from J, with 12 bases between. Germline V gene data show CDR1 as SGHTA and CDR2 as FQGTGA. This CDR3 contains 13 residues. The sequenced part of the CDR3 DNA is TGTGCCAGCAGCTCCCAGGGGAGGGATGGC. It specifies CASSSQGRDG. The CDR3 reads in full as CASSSQGRDGYTF.

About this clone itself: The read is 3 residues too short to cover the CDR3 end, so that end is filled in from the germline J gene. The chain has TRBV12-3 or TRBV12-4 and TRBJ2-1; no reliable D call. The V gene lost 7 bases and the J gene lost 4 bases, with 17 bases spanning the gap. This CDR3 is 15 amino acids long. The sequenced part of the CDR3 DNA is TGTGCCAGCACAGTTTCCCGAAATCAATACAATGAG. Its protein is CASTVSRNQYNE. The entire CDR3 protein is CASTVSRNQYNEQFF.

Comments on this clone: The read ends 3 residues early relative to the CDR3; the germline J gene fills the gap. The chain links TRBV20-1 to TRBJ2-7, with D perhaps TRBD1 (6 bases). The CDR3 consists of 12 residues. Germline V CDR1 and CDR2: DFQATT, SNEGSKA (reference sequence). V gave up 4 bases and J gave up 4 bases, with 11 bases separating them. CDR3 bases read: TGCAGTGCTAAGGGGGTATGGTACGAG. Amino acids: CSAKGVWYE. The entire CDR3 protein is CSAKGVWYEQYF.

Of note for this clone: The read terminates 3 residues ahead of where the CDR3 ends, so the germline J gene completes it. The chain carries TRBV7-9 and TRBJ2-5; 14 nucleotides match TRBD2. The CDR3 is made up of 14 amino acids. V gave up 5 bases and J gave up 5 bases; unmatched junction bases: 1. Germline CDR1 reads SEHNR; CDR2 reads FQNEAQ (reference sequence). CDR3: CASSRLAGGETQYF. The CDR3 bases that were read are TGTGCCAGCAGCCGACTAGCGGGAGGGGAGACC.

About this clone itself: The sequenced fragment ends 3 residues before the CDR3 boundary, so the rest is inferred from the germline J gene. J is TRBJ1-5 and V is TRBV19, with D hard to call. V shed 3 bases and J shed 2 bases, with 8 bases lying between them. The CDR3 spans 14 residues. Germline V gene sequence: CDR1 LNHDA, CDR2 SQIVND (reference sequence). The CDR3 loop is CASSISRGNQPQHF. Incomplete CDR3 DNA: TGTGCCAGTAGTATCTCCCGGGGCAATCAGCCC.

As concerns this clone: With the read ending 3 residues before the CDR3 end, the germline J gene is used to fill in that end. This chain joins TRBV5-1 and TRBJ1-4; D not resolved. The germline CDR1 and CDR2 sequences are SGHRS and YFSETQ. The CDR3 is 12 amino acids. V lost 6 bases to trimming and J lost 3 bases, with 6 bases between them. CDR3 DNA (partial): TGCGCCAGCACCAATCCTAATGAAAAA. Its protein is CASTNPNEK. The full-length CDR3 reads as CASTNPNEKLFF.

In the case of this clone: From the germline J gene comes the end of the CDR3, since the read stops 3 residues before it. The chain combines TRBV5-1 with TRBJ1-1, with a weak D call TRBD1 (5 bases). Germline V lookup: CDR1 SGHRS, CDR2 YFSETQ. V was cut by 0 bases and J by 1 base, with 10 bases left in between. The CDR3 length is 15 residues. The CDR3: CASSLVAGQNTEAFF. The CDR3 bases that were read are TGCGCCAGCAGCTTGGTGGCTGGACAGAACACTGAA.

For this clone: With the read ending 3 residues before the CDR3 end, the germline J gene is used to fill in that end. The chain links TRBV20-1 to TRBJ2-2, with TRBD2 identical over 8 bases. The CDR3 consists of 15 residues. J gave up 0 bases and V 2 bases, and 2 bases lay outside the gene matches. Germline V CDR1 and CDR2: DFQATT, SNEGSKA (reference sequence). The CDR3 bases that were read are TGCAGTGCTAGACCTAGCGGGTCGAACACCGGGGAG. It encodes CSARPSGSNTGE. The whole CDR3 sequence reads CSARPSGSNTGELFF.

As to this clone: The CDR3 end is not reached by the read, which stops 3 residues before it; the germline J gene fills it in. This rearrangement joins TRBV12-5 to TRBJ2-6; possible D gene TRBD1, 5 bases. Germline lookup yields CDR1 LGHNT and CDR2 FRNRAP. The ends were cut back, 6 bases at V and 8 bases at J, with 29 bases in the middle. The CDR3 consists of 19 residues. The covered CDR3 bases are TGTGCTAGTGGCCCTTCCAGTGTCCGCCCAGGGTTTTTGACCAACGTC. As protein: CASGPSSVRPGFLTNV. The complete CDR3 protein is CASGPSSVRPGFLTNVLTF. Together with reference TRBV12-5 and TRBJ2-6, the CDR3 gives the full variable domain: DARVTQTPRHKVTEMGQEVTMRCQPILGHNTVFWYRQTMMQGLELLAYFRNRAPLDDSGMPKDRFSAEMPDATLATLKIQPSEPRDSAVYFCASGPSSVRPGFLTNVLTFGAGSRLTVL.

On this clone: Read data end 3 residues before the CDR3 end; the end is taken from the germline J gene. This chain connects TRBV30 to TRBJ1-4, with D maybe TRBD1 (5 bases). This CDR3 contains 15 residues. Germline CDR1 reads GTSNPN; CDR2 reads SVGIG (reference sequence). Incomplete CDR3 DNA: TGTGCCTGGAGTGCCCACCGGGCTGGGGCCAACGTA. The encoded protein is CAWSAHRAGANV. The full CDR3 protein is CAWSAHRAGANVLFF.

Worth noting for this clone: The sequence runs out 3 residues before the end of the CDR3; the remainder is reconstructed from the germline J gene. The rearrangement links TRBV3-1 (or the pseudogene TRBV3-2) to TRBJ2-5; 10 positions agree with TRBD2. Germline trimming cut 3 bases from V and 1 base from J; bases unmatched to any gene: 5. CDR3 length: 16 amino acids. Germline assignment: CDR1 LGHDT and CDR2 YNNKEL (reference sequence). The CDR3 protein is CASSHSSGRPQETQYF. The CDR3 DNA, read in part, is TGTGCCAGCAGCCATTCTAGCGGGAGACCCCAAGAGACC.

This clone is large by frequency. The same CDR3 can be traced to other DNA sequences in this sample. The DNA read from the CDR3 is TGTGCCAGCAGTGTAGGGCAGCTGGGTGAGACC. As protein: CASSVGQLGET. The full CDR3 sequence reads CASSVGQLGETQYF. The chain recombines TRBV2 with TRBJ2-5; D is undetermined. Read sequence stops 3 residues before the CDR3 end, and the germline J gene provides the missing end. The germline V gene has CDR1 SNHLY and CDR2 FYNNEI. The CDR3 runs 14 residues. With 4 bases removed from V and 5 bases from J, the gap between germline ends came to 14 bases.

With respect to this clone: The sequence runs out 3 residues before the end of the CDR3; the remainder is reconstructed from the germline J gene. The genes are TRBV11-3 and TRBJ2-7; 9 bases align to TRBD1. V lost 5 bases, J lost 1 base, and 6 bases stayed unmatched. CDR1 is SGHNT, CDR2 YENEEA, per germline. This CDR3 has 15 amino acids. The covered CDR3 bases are TGTGCCAGCAGCCTCCGACAGGGGGTATCCTACGAG. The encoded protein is CASSLRQGVSYE. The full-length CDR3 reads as CASSLRQGVSYEQYF.

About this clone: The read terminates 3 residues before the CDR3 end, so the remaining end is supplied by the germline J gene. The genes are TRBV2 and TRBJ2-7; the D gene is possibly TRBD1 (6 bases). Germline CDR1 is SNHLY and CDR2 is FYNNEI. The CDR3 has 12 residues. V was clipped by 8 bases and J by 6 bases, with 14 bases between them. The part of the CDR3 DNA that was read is TGTGCCAGCCGACGTGGGGGCGCCGAG. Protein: CASRRGGAE. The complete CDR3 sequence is CASRRGGAEQYF.